This T cell receptor (beta chain) originates from a study of blood T cell repertoires in COVID-19. About the study: The origin of the acute and convalescent COVID-19 samples was the United States, Italy and Spain.

CDR3 length: 17 amino acids. The trim removed 3 bases at V and 3 bases at J, leaving 9 bases unmatched. Germline CDR1 is KGHDR and CDR2 is SFDVKD. Original processing methods: The assay estimated nucleated cells by amplifying reference gene primers. TCRdb's copy holds only in-frame clones and misses some; the assay was immunoSEQ multiplex PCR. V and J calls and clone size come straight from that table; D and trimming were deduced from the DNA. The table has 150,000 to 200,000 clones, about 80% seen once; the top ten hold roughly 1.4%. This clone was picked up one time. This sequence was found in a human donor in a cohort sampled during active COVID-19. Specimen: peripheral blood. The chain recombines TRBV24-1 with TRBJ2-7; 11 positions agree with TRBD2. For the CDR3, the DNA is TGTGCCACCAGTGATCTTGGGGGACTAGCGGCCCACTACGAGCAGTACTTC. The encoded protein is CATSDLGGLAAHYEQYF.